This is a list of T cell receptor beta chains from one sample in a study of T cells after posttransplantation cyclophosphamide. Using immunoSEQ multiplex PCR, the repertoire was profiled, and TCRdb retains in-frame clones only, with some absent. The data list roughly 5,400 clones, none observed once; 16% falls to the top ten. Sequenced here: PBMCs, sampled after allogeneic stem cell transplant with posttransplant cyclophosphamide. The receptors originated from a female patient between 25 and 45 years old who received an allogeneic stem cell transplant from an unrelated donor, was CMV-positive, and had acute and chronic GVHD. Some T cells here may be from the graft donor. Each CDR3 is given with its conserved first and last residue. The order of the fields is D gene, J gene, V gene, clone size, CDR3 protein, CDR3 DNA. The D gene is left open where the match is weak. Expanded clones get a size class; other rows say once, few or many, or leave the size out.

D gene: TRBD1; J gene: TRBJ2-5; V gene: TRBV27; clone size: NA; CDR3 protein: CASSRPGTAGRETQYF; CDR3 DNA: TGTGCCAGCAGTCGGCCCGGGACAGCCGGTCGAGAGACCCAGTACTTC
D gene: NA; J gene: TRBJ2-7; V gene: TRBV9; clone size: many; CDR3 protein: CASSERDTTIYEQYF; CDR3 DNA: TGTGCCAGCAGCGAGCGGGACACAACAATCTACGAGCAGTACTTC
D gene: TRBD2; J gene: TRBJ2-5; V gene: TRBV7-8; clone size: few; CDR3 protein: CASSLGLAGGQETQYF; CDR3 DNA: TGTGCCAGCAGCTTGGGACTAGCGGGAGGGCAAGAGACCCAGTACTTC
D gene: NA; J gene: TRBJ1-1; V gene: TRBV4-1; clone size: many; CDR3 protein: CASSQRQQGETEAFF; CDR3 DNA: TGCGCCAGCAGCCAACGACAACAGGGAGAAACTGAAGCTTTCTTT
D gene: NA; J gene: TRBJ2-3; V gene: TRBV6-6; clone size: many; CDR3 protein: CATDTGLHTDTQYF; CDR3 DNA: TGTGCCACCGATACGGGACTCCACACAGATACGCAGTATTTT
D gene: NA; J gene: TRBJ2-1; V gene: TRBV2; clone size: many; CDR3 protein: CASSTGTHNEQFF; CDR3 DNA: TGTGCCAGCAGTACAGGGACCCACAATGAGCAGTTCTTC
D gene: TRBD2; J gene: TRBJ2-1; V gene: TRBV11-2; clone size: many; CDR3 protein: CASSAVTGGQDEQFF; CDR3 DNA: TGTGCCAGCAGCGCCGTGACGGGAGGGCAGGATGAGCAGTTCTTC
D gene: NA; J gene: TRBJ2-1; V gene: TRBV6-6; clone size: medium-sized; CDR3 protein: CASRPTGSSYNEQFF; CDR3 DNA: TGTGCCAGCAGACCAACAGGGAGCTCCTACAATGAGCAGTTCTTC
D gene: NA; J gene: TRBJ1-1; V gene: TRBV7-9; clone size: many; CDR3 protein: CASSLNQNTEAFF; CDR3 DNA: TGTGCCAGCAGCTTAAATCAGAACACTGAAGCTTTCTTT
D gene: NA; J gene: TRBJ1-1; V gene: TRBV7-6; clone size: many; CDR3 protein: CASSLEWRGSATEAFF; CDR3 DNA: TGTGCCAGCAGCTTAGAGTGGAGGGGTAGCGCGACTGAAGCTTTCTTT
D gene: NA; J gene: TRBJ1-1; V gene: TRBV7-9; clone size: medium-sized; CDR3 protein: CASSLAGRAEAFF; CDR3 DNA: TGTGCCAGCAGCTTAGCGGGGAGGGCTGAAGCTTTCTTT
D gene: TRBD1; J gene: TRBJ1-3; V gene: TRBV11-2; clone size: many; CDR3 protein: CASSSRGDRGRNTIYF; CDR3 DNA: TGTGCCAGCAGCTCTCGAGGGGACAGGGGTAGAAACACCATATATTTT
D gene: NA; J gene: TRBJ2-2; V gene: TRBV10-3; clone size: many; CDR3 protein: CAISDPGLNTGELFF; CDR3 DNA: TGTGCCATCAGCGACCCGGGACTGAACACCGGGGAGCTGTTTTTT
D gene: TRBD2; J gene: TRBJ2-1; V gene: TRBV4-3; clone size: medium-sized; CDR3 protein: CASSQDLGGMDYNEQFF; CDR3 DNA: TGCGCCAGCAGCCAAGATCTGGGAGGGATGGACTACAATGAGCAGTTCTTC
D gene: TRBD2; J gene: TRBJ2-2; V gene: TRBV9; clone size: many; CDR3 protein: CASSVDTGGTGELFF; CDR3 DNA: TGTGCCAGCAGCGTAGATACGGGAGGGACCGGGGAGCTGTTTTTT
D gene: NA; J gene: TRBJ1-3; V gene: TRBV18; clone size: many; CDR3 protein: CASSPVGASGNTIYF; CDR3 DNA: TGTGCCAGCTCACCGGTGGGGGCTTCTGGAAACACCATATATTTT
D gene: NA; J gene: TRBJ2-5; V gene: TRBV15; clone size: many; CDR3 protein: CATSRDWADEETQYF; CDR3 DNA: TGTGCCACCAGCAGAGACTGGGCAGACGAAGAGACCCAGTACTTC
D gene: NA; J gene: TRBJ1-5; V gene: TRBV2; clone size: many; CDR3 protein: CASREDSSNQPQHF; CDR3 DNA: TGTGCCAGCAGGGAAGACAGCTCCAATCAGCCCCAGCATTTT
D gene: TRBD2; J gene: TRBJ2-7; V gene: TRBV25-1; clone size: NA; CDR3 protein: CASRLAGVVEYF; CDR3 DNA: TGTGCCAGCAGACTAGCGGGAGTTGTGGAGTACTTC
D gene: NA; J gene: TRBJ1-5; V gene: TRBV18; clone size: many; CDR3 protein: CASSPHSDQPQHF; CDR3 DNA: TGTGCCAGCTCACCTCACAGTGATCAGCCCCAGCATTTT
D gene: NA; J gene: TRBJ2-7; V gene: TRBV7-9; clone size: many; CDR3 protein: CASSFEREQYF; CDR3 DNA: TGTGCCAGCAGCTTTGAGCGCGAGCAGTACTTC
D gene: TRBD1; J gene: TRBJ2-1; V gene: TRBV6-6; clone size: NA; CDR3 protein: CASSSGQVYNEQFF; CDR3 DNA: TGTGCCAGCAGCTCGGGACAGGTATACAATGAGCAGTTCTTC
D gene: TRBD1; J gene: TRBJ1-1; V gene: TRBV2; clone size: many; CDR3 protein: CASSDPGQGGNTEAFF; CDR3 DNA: TGTGCCAGCAGTGATCCCGGACAGGGCGGGAACACTGAAGCTTTCTTT
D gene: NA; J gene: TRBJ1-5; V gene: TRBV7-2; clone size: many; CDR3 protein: CASSSGEGHYSNQPQHF; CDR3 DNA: TGTGCCAGCAGCTCTGGGGAGGGGCATTATAGCAATCAGCCCCAGCATTTT
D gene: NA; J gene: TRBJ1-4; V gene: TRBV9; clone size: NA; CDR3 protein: CASSVYSLPEKLFF; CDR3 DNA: TGTGCCAGCAGCGTATACAGCCTTCCTGAAAAACTGTTTTTT
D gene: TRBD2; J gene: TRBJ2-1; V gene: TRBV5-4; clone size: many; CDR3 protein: CASSNLAGGLNEQFF; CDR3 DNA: TGTGCCAGCAGTAATTTAGCGGGAGGGTTGAATGAGCAGTTCTTC
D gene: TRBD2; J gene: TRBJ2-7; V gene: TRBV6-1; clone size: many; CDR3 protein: CASSERVGGPYEQYF; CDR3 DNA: TGTGCCAGCAGTGAAAGGGTGGGAGGGCCCTACGAGCAGTACTTC
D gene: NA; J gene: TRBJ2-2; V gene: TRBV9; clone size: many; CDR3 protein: CASQRGTGELFF; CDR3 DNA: TGTGCCAGCCAACGGGGTACCGGGGAGCTGTTTTTT
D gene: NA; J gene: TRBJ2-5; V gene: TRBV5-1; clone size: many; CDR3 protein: CASSSARETQYF; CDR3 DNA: TGCGCCAGCAGCTCTGCACGGGAGACCCAGTACTTC
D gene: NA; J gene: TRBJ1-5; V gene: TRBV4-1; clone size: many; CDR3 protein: CASSQELNQPQHF; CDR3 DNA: TGCGCCAGCAGCCAAGAACTGAATCAGCCCCAGCATTTT
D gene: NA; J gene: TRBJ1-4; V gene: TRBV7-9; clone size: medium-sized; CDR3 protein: CASSGAEANEKLFF; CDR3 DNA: TGTGCCAGCAGCGGGGCAGAGGCTAATGAAAAACTGTTTTTT
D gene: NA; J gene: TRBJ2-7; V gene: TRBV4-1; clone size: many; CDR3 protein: CASSQGFPGREQYF; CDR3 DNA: TGCGCCAGCAGCCAAGGGTTCCCAGGGCGCGAGCAGTACTTC
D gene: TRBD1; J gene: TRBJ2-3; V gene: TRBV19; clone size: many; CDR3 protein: CASGPDRVRTDTQYF; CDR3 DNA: TGTGCCAGTGGGCCGGACAGGGTAAGGACAGATACGCAGTATTTT
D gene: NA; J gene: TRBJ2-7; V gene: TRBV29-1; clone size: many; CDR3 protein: CSTTVNYEQYF; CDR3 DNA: TGCAGCACGACAGTAAACTACGAGCAGTACTTC
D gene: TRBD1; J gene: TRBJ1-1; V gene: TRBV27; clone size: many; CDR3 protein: CASSDRGLTEAFF; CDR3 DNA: TGTGCCAGCAGTGACAGGGGTTTAACTGAAGCTTTCTTT
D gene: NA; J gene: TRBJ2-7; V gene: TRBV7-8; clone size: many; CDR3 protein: CASSLERTYEQYF; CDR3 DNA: TGTGCCAGCAGCCTTGAGAGGACCTACGAGCAGTACTTC